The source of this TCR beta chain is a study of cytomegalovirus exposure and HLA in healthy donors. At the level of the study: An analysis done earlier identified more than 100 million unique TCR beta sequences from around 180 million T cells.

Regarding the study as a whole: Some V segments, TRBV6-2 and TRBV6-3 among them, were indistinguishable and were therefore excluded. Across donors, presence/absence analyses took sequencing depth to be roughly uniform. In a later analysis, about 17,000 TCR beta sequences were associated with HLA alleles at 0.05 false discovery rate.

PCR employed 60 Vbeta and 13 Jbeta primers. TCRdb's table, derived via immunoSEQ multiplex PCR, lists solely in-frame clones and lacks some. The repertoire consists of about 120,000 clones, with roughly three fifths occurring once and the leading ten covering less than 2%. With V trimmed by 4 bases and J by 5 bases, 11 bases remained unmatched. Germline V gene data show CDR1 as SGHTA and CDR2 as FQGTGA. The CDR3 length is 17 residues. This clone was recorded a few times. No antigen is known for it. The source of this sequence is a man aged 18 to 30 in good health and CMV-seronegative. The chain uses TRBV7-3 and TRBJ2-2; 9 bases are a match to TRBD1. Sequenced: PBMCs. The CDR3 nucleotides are TGTGCCAGCAGCTCGACCCAACAGGGGGCCAATACCGGGGAGCTGTTTTTT. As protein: CASSSTQQGANTGELFF.